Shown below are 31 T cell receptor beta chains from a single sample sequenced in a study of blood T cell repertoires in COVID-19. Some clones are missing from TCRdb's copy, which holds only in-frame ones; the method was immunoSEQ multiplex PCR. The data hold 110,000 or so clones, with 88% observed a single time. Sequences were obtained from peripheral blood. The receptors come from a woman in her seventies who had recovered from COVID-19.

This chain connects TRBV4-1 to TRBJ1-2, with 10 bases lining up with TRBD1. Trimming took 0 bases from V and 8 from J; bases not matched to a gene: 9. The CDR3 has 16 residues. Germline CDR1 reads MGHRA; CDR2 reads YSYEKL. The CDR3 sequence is CASSQDLTTGGRGYTF. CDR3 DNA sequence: TGCGCCAGCAGCCAAGATCTTACGACAGGGGGCAGGGGCTACACCTTC.

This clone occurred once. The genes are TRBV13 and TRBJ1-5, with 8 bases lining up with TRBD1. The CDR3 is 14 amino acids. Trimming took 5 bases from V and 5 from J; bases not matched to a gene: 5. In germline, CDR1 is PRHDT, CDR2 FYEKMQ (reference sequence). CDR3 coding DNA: TGTGCCAGCAGCCTGACAGGGGAGGATCAGCCCCAGCATTTT. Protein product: CASSLTGEDQPQHF.

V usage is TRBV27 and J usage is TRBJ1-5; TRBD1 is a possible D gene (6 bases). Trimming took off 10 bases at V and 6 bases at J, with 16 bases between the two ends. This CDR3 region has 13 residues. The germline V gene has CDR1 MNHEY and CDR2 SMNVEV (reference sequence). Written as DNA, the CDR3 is TGTGCCACCTACCAGGGGTTGGGTCAGCCCCAGCATTTT. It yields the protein CATYQGLGQPQHF.

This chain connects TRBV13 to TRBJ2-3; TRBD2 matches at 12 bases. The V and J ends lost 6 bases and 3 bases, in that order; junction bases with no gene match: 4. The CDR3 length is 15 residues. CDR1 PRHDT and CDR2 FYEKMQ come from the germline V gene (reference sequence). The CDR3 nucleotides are TGTGCCAGCAGATACGGACTAGCGGGGACAGATACGCAGTATTTT. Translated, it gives CASRYGLAGTDTQYF.

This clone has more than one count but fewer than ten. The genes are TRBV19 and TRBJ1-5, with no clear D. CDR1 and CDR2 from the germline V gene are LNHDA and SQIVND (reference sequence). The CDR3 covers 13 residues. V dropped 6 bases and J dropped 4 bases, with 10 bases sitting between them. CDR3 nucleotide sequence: TGTGCCAGTAGCCCTACGATTAATCAGCCCCAGCATTTT. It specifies CASSPTINQPQHF.

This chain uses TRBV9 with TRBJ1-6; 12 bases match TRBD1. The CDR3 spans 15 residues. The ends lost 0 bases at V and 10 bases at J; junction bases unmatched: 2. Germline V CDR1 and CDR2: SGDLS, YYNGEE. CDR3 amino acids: CASSVDGTGGSPLHF. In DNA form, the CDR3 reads TGTGCCAGCAGCGTAGATGGGACAGGGGGCTCACCCCTCCACTTT.

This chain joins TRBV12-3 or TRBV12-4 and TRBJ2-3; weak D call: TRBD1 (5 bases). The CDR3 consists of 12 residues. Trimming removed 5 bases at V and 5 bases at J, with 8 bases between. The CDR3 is CASSTDKDTQYF. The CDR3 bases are TGTGCCAGCAGTACGGACAAAGATACGCAGTATTTT.

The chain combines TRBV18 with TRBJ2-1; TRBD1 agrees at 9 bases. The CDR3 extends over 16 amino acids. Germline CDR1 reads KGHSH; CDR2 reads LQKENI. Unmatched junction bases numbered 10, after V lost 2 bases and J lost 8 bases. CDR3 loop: CASSPFGDREVHEQFF. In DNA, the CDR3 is TGTGCCAGCTCACCATTTGGGGACAGGGAGGTTCATGAGCAGTTCTTC.

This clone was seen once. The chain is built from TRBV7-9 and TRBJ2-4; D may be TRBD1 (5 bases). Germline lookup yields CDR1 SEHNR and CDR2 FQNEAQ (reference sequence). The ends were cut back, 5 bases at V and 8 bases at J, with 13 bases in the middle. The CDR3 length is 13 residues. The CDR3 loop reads CASSPQTVDIQYF. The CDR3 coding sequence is TGTGCCAGCAGCCCTCAGACAGTTGACATTCAGTACTTC. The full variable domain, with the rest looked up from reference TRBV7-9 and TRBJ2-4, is DTGVSQNPRHKITKRGQNVTFRCDPISEHNRLYWYRQTLGQGPEFLTYFQNEAQLEKSRLLSDRFSAERPKGSFSTLEIQRTEQGDSAMYLCASSPQTVDIQYFGAGTRLSVL.

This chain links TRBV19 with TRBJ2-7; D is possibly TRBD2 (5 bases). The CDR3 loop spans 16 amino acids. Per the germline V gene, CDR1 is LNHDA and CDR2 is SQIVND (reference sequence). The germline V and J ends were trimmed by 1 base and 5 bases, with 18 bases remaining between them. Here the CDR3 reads CASSIGSQPDGDEQYF. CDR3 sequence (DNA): TGTGCCAGTAGTATAGGATCTCAGCCGGACGGGGACGAGCAGTACTTC.

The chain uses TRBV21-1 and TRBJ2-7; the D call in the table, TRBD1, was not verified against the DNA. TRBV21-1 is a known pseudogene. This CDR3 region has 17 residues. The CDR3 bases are TGTGCCAGCAGCAAAGATAGACAGTGGGGGCAAACTTACGAGCAGTACTTC. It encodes CASSKDRQWGQTYEQYF.

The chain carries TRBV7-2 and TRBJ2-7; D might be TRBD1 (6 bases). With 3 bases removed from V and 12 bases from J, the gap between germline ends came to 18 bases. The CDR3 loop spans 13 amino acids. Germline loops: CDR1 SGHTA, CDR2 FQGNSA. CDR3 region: CASSLGQSFLGYF. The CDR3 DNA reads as TGTGCCAGCAGCTTGGGACAAAGCTTTTTAGGGTACTTC.

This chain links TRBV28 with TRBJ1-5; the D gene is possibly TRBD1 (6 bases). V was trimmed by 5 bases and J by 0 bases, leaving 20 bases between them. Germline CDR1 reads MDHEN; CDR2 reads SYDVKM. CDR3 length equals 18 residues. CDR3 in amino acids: CASSIRGTAQYSNQPQHF. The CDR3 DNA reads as TGTGCCAGCAGTATTAGGGGGACGGCGCAATATAGCAATCAGCCCCAGCATTTT. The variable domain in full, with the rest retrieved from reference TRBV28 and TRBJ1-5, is DVKVTQSSRYLVKRTGEKVFLECVQDMDHENMFWYRQDPGLGLRLIYFSYDVKMKEKGDIPEGYSVSREKKERFSLILESASTNQTSMYLCASSIRGTAQYSNQPQHFGDGTRLSIL.

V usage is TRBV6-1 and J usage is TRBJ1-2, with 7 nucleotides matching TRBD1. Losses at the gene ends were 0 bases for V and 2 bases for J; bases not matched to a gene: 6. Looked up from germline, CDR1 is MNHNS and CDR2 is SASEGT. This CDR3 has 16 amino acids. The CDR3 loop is CASSEARDRGNYGYTF. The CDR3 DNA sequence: TGTGCCAGCAGTGAAGCCCGGGACAGAGGAAACTATGGCTACACCTTC.

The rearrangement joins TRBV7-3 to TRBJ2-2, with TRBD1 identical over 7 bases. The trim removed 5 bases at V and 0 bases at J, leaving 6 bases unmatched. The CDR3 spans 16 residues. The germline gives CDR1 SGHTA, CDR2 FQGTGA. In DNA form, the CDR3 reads TGTGCCAGCAGCCGCAGGGGGTTCGCGAACACCGGGGAGCTGTTTTTT. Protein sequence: CASSRRGFANTGELFF.

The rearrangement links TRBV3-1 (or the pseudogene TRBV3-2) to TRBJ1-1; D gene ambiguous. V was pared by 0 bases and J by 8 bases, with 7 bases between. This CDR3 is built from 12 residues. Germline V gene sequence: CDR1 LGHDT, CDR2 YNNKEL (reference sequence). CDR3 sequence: CASSQDSREAFF. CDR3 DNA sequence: TGTGCCAGCAGCCAAGATTCCAGGGAAGCTTTCTTT.

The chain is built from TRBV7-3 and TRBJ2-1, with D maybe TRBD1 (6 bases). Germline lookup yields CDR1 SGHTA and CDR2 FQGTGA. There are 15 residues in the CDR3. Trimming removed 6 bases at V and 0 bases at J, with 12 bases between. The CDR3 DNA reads TGTGCCAGCAGTTCTGGACAGTCCTCCTACAATGAGCAGTTCTTC. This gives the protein CASSSGQSSYNEQFF.

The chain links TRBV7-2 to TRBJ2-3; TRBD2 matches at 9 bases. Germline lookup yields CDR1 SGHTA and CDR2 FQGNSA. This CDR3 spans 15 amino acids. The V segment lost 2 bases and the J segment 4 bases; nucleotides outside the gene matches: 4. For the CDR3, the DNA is TGTGCCAGCAGCTTATTGCGGGGGGGCCCAGATACGCAGTATTTT. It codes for CASSLLRGGPDTQYF. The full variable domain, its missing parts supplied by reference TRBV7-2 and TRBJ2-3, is GAGVSQSPSNKVTEKGKDVELRCDPISGHTALYWYRQSLGQGLEFLIYFQGNSAPDKSGLPSDRFSAERTGGSVSTLTIQRTQQEDSAVYLCASSLLRGGPDTQYFGPGTRLTVL.

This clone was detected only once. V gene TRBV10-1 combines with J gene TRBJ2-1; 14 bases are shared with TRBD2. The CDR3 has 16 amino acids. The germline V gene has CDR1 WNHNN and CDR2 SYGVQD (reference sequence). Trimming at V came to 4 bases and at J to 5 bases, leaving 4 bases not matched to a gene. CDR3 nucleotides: TGCGCCAGCAGTGGTCCGACTAGCGGGGGGGACAATGAGCAGTTCTTC. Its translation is CASSGPTSGGDNEQFF.

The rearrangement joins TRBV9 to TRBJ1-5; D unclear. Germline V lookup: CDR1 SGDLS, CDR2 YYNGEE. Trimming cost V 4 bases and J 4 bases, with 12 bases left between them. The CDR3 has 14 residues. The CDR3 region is CASSPSAENQPQHF. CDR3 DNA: TGTGCCAGCAGCCCCTCAGCGGAGAATCAGCCCCAGCATTTT.

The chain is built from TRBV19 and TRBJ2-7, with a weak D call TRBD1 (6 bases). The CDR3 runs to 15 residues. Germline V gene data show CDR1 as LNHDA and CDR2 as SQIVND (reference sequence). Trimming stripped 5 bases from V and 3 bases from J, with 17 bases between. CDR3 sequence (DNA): TGTGCCAGTAGTGAAGGCACAGGGTACAGCTACGAGCAGTACTTC. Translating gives CASSEGTGYSYEQYF.

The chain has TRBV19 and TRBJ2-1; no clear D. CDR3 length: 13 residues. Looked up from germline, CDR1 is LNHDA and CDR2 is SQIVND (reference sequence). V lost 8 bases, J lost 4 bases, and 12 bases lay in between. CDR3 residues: CASSLNSYNEQFF. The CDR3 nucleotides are TGTGCCAGTTCCCTTAACTCATACAATGAGCAGTTCTTC. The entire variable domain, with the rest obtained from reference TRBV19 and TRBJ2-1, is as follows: DGGITQSPKYLFRKEGQNVTLSCEQNLNHDAMYWYRQDPGQGLRLIYYSQIVNDFQKGDIAEGYSVSREKKESFPLTVTSAQKNPTAFYLCASSLNSYNEQFFGPGTRLTVL.

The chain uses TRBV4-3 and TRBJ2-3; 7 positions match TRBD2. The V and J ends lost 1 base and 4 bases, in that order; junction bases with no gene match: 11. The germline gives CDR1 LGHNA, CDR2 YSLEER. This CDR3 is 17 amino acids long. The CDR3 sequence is CASSQVGAGGSADTQYF. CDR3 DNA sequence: TGCGCCAGCAGCCAAGTTGGGGCCGGCGGGAGCGCAGATACGCAGTATTTT.

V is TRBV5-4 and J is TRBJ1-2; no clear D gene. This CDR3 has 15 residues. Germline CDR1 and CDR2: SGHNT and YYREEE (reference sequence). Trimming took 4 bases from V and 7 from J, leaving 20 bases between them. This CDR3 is CASSPRDIAMGGYTF. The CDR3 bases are TGTGCCAGCAGCCCCCGGGATATTGCAATGGGTGGCTACACCTTC.

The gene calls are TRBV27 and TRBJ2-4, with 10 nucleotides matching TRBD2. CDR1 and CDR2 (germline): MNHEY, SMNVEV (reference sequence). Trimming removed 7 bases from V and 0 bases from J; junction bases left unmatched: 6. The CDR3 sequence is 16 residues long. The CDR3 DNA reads TGTGCCAGCAATGGAGCGGGAGGGAAAGCCAAAAACATTCAGTACTTC. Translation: CASNGAGGKAKNIQYF.

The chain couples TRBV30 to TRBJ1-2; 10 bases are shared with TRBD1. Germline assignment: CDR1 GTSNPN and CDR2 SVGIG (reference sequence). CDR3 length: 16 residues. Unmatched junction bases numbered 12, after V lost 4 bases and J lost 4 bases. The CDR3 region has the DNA TGTGCCTGGAATGACAGGGGGCTTCGCTCTAGCTATGGCTACACCTTC. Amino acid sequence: CAWNDRGLRSSYGYTF.

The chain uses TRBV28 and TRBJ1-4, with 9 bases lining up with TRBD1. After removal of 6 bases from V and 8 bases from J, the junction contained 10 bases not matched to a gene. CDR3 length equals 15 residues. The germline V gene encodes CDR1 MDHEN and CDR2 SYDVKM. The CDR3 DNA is TGTGCCAGCAGCTTCGGGGACAGGGTGGGCGAAAAACTGTTTTTT. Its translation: CASSFGDRVGEKLFF.

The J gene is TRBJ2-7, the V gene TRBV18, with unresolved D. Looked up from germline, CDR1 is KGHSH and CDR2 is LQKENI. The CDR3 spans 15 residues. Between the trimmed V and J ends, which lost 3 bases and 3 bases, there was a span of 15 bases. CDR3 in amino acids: CASSPDPGSYYEQYF. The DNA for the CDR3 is TGTGCCAGCTCACCCGACCCCGGGTCTTACTACGAGCAGTACTTC. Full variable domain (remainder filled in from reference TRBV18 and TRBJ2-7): NAGVMQNPRHLVRRRGQEARLRCSPMKGHSHVYWYRQLPEEGLKFMVYLQKENIIDESGMPKERFSAEFPKEGPSILRIQQVVRGDSAAYFCASSPDPGSYYEQYFGPGTRLTVT.

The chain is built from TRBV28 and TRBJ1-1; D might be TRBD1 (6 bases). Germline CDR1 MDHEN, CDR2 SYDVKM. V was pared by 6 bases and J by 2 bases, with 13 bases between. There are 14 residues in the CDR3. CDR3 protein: CASRLPQGNTEAFF. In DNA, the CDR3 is TGTGCCAGCAGACTCCCACAGGGTAACACTGAAGCTTTCTTT.

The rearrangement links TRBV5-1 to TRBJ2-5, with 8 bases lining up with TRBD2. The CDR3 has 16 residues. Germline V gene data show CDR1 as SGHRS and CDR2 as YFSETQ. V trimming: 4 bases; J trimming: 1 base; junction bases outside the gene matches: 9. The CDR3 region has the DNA TGCGCCAGCAGCGACTCTGCGGGGGGCCCCCAAGAGACCCAGTACTTC. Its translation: CASSDSAGGPQETQYF. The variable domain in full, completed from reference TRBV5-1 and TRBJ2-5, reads KAGVTQTPRYLIKTRGQQVTLSCSPISGHRSVSWYQQTPGQGLQFLFEYFSETQRNKGNFPGRFSGRQFSNSRSEMNVSTLELGDSALYLCASSDSAGGPQETQYFGPGTRLLVL.

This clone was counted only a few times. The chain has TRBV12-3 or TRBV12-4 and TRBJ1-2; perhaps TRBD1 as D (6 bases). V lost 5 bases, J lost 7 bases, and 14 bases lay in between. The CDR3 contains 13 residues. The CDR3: CASSERTVSGYTF. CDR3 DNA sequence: TGTGCCAGCAGTGAAAGGACAGTGAGTGGCTACACCTTC.